These T cell receptor beta chains were read from a single sample in a study of cytomegalovirus exposure and HLA in healthy donors. Produced via immunoSEQ multiplex PCR; TCRdb's table is partial and in-frame only. Of around 130,000 clones detected, roughly 80% appear once; the ten largest clones hold 1.2%. Material for sequencing was PBMCs. All receptors come from a female donor in good health and CMV-seronegative. Each CDR3 is given with its conserved first and last residue. D genes are given only for firm matches. Not all rows give a size; the values are once, few, many and, for expanded clones, a class.

CDR3aa: CASSLAPHFQGYYGYTF; CDR3nt: TGTGCCAGCAGCTTGGCTCCACATTTTCAGGGTTACTATGGCTACACCTTC; len: 17; d_gene: -; abundance: -; v_gene: TRBV5-6; j_gene: TRBJ1-2
CDR3aa: CAWSRTSGRRNIQYF; CDR3nt: TGTGCCTGGAGTCGGACTAGCGGGAGGAGAAACATTCAGTACTTC; len: 15; d_gene: TRBD2; abundance: -; v_gene: TRBV30; j_gene: TRBJ2-4
CDR3aa: CASSPVGAYMNTEAFF; CDR3nt: TGTGCCAGCTCACCGGTAGGGGCCTACATGAACACTGAAGCTTTCTTT; len: 16; d_gene: -; abundance: -; v_gene: TRBV18; j_gene: TRBJ1-1
CDR3aa: CASGQGEKLFF; CDR3nt: TGCGCCAGCGGACAGGGGGAAAAACTGTTTTTT; len: 11; d_gene: TRBD1; abundance: few; v_gene: TRBV4-1; j_gene: TRBJ1-4
CDR3aa: CASSESWTIYEQYF; CDR3nt: TGCGCCAGCAGTGAGTCTTGGACAATCTACGAGCAGTACTTC; len: 14; d_gene: -; abundance: -; v_gene: TRBV10-2; j_gene: TRBJ2-7
CDR3aa: CASSPTQGLAGDNEQFF; CDR3nt: TGTGCCAGCAGCCCTACCCAGGGACTAGCGGGGGACAATGAGCAGTTCTTC; len: 17; d_gene: TRBD2; abundance: -; v_gene: TRBV4-2; j_gene: TRBJ2-1
CDR3aa: CASSPGTGGSYEQYF; CDR3nt: TGTGCCAGCTCACCAGGGACAGGGGGATCCTACGAGCAGTACTTC; len: 15; d_gene: TRBD1; abundance: -; v_gene: TRBV18; j_gene: TRBJ2-7
CDR3aa: CSVELETQYF; CDR3nt: TGCAGCGTTGAACTCGAGACCCAGTACTTC; len: 10; d_gene: -; abundance: -; v_gene: TRBV29-1; j_gene: TRBJ2-5
CDR3aa: CASSTRTGKTFF; CDR3nt: TGTGCCAGCAGTACGCGGACAGGGAAGACTTTCTTT; len: 12; d_gene: TRBD1; abundance: -; v_gene: TRBV6-5; j_gene: TRBJ1-1
CDR3aa: CASSVGLASGEQFF; CDR3nt: TGTGCCAGCAGTGTTGGGCTAGCGAGTGGTGAGCAGTTCTTC; len: 14; d_gene: -; abundance: -; v_gene: TRBV6-1; j_gene: TRBJ2-1
CDR3aa: CASSQGTGGVTQYF; CDR3nt: TGTGCCAGCAGCCAAGGGACAGGGGGCGTGACCCAGTACTTC; len: 14; d_gene: TRBD1; abundance: -; v_gene: TRBV27; j_gene: TRBJ2-5
CDR3aa: CASSGGTGITNVLTF; CDR3nt: TGTGCCAGCAGTGGCGGGACAGGGATTACCAACGTCCTGACTTTC; len: 15; d_gene: TRBD1; abundance: -; v_gene: TRBV6-1; j_gene: TRBJ2-6
CDR3aa: CASSFNRQGARETQYF; CDR3nt: TGTGCCAGCTCATTCAACAGACAGGGGGCCCGAGAGACCCAGTACTTC; len: 16; d_gene: TRBD1; abundance: -; v_gene: TRBV18; j_gene: TRBJ2-5
CDR3aa: CASIELAGGYEQYF; CDR3nt: TGTGCCAGCATCGAACTAGCGGGAGGATACGAGCAGTACTTC; len: 14; d_gene: TRBD2; abundance: -; v_gene: TRBV6-1; j_gene: TRBJ2-7
CDR3aa: CSVGGTHSYEQYF; CDR3nt: TGCAGCGTTGGAGGGACACACTCCTACGAGCAGTACTTC; len: 13; d_gene: -; abundance: -; v_gene: TRBV29-1; j_gene: TRBJ2-7
CDR3aa: CASSSRTFAKNIQYF; CDR3nt: TGTGCCAGCAGTTCGCGGACATTTGCCAAAAACATTCAGTACTTC; len: 15; d_gene: -; abundance: once; v_gene: TRBV28; j_gene: TRBJ2-4
CDR3aa: CASSNPGDAFF; CDR3nt: TGTGCCAGCAGCAATCCAGGGGACGCTTTCTTT; len: 11; d_gene: -; abundance: once; v_gene: TRBV5-4; j_gene: TRBJ1-1
CDR3aa: CASRDLGAAAYEQYF; CDR3nt: TGTGCCAGCAGGGACTTGGGGGCAGCAGCCTACGAGCAGTACTTC; len: 15; d_gene: -; abundance: -; v_gene: TRBV2; j_gene: TRBJ2-7
CDR3aa: CASRQTGEGYTF; CDR3nt: TGTGCCAGCAGACAGACAGGGGAAGGCTACACCTTC; len: 12; d_gene: TRBD1; abundance: -; v_gene: TRBV28; j_gene: TRBJ1-2
CDR3aa: CSVPGARGYTF; CDR3nt: TGCAGCGTCCCAGGGGCCAGAGGCTACACCTTC; len: 11; d_gene: -; abundance: -; v_gene: TRBV29-1; j_gene: TRBJ1-2
CDR3aa: CASTRVETQYF; CDR3nt: TGTGCCAGCACCAGGGTAGAGACCCAGTACTTC; len: 11; d_gene: -; abundance: -; v_gene: TRBV2; j_gene: TRBJ2-5
CDR3aa: CASSRQPQHF; CDR3nt: TGTGCCAGCAGTCGTCAGCCCCAGCATTTT; len: 10; d_gene: -; abundance: -; v_gene: TRBV6-6; j_gene: TRBJ1-5
CDR3aa: CASSQGLAGVDTQYF; CDR3nt: TGCGCCAGCAGCCAGGGACTAGCGGGAGTTGATACGCAGTATTTT; len: 15; d_gene: TRBD2; abundance: -; v_gene: TRBV5-1; j_gene: TRBJ2-3
CDR3aa: CASSLERGLSSGELFF; CDR3nt: TGTGCCAGCAGCTTAGAACGAGGACTGTCTTCCGGGGAGCTGTTTTTT; len: 16; d_gene: -; abundance: -; v_gene: TRBV13; j_gene: TRBJ2-2
CDR3aa: CASSLLPGAGEQYF; CDR3nt: TGTGCCAGCAGCCTCCTACCGGGAGCGGGGGAGCAGTACTTC; len: 14; d_gene: TRBD2; abundance: -; v_gene: TRBV4-2; j_gene: TRBJ2-7
CDR3aa: CASSRASGPLTQYF; CDR3nt: TGTGCCAGCAGTCGGGCTAGCGGCCCACTTACGCAGTATTTT; len: 14; d_gene: TRBD2; abundance: few; v_gene: TRBV5-6; j_gene: TRBJ2-3
CDR3aa: CASSYGGGYGYTF; CDR3nt: TGTGCCAGCAGTTACGGTGGAGGGTATGGCTACACCTTC; len: 13; d_gene: -; abundance: -; v_gene: TRBV6-5; j_gene: TRBJ1-2
CDR3aa: CASSPGQGRTGGRGEQFF; CDR3nt: TGTGCCAGCAGCCCAGGACAGGGCCGGACAGGGGGAAGGGGTGAGCAGTTCTTC; len: 18; d_gene: TRBD1; abundance: -; v_gene: TRBV7-3; j_gene: TRBJ2-1
CDR3aa: CASRKELRGLPEVETQYF; CDR3nt: TGTGCCAGCAGGAAAGAACTCCGTGGACTACCGGAGGTTGAGACCCAGTACTTC; len: 18; d_gene: -; abundance: -; v_gene: TRBV7-3; j_gene: TRBJ2-5
CDR3aa: CASSPGIHQPQHF; CDR3nt: TGTGCCAGCAGCCCCGGGATTCATCAGCCCCAGCATTTT; len: 13; d_gene: -; abundance: few; v_gene: TRBV5-4; j_gene: TRBJ1-5
CDR3aa: CSVDPSGIYNEQFF; CDR3nt: TGCAGCGTTGATCCAAGCGGCATATACAATGAGCAGTTCTTC; len: 14; d_gene: -; abundance: -; v_gene: TRBV29-1; j_gene: TRBJ2-1
CDR3aa: CASSPGIWSDTQYF; CDR3nt: TGTGCCAGCAGCCCGGGTATCTGGTCAGATACGCAGTATTTT; len: 14; d_gene: -; abundance: -; v_gene: TRBV5-6; j_gene: TRBJ2-3
CDR3aa: CASSSPHRLAGELEQYF; CDR3nt: TGTGCCAGCAGTTCCCCCCACCGGCTAGCGGGAGAATTAGAGCAGTACTTC; len: 17; d_gene: TRBD2; abundance: -; v_gene: TRBV27; j_gene: TRBJ2-7
CDR3aa: CASSPGQGAWTDTQYF; CDR3nt: TGTGCCAGCTCACCGGGACAGGGGGCATGGACAGATACGCAGTATTTT; len: 16; d_gene: TRBD1; abundance: -; v_gene: TRBV18; j_gene: TRBJ2-3
CDR3aa: CASSTGTGAYGYTF; CDR3nt: TGTGCCAGCAGTACCGGGACAGGGGCATATGGCTACACCTTC; len: 14; d_gene: TRBD1; abundance: -; v_gene: TRBV6-6; j_gene: TRBJ1-2
CDR3aa: CASSPLTGYEQYF; CDR3nt: TGTGCCAGCAGTCCTCTGACAGGCTACGAGCAGTACTTC; len: 13; d_gene: -; abundance: -; v_gene: TRBV27; j_gene: TRBJ2-7
CDR3aa: CASSPRLAVTYEQYF; CDR3nt: TGTGCCAGCAGCCCAAGACTAGCGGTTACCTACGAGCAGTACTTC; len: 15; d_gene: TRBD2; abundance: -; v_gene: TRBV7-9; j_gene: TRBJ2-7
CDR3aa: CASSEPGQGINSPLHF; CDR3nt: TGTGCCAGCAGTGAACCGGGACAGGGAATTAATTCACCCCTCCACTTT; len: 16; d_gene: TRBD1; abundance: -; v_gene: TRBV6-1; j_gene: TRBJ1-6
CDR3aa: CASSTLLAEAQETQYF; CDR3nt: TGTGCCAGTAGTACCCTCCTAGCGGAGGCCCAAGAGACCCAGTACTTC; len: 16; d_gene: TRBD2; abundance: once; v_gene: TRBV19; j_gene: TRBJ2-5
CDR3aa: CASSPLVDRVFQPQHF; CDR3nt: TGCGCCAGCAGCCCACTCGTCGACAGGGTGTTTCAGCCCCAGCATTTT; len: 16; d_gene: TRBD1; abundance: once; v_gene: TRBV4-1; j_gene: TRBJ1-5
CDR3aa: CASSPGTGSSGTEAFF; CDR3nt: TGCGCCAGCAGCCCAGGGACAGGGAGTTCGGGGACTGAAGCTTTCTTT; len: 16; d_gene: TRBD1; abundance: -; v_gene: TRBV5-1; j_gene: TRBJ1-1
CDR3aa: CASSPRRDAGTDTQYF; CDR3nt: TGTGCCAGCAGCCCTAGGAGGGACGCCGGGACAGATACGCAGTATTTT; len: 16; d_gene: -; abundance: -; v_gene: TRBV11-2; j_gene: TRBJ2-3
CDR3aa: CASSLGGGQAEQYF; CDR3nt: TGTGCCAGCAGCTTGGGGGGTGGACAAGCCGAGCAGTACTTC; len: 14; d_gene: -; abundance: -; v_gene: TRBV5-4; j_gene: TRBJ2-7
CDR3aa: CASTLGESNQPQHF; CDR3nt: TGTGCCAGCACCCTGGGAGAATCCAATCAGCCCCAGCATTTT; len: 14; d_gene: -; abundance: -; v_gene: TRBV2; j_gene: TRBJ1-5
CDR3aa: CASKGLNYEQYF; CDR3nt: TGTGCCAGCAAGGGACTAAACTACGAGCAGTACTTC; len: 12; d_gene: TRBD2; abundance: -; v_gene: TRBV6-5; j_gene: TRBJ2-7
CDR3aa: CASSFAGGGRNTGELFF; CDR3nt: TGCGCCAGCAGCTTCGCAGGGGGCGGACGGAACACCGGGGAGCTGTTTTTT; len: 17; d_gene: TRBD1; abundance: -; v_gene: TRBV5-1; j_gene: TRBJ2-2
CDR3aa: CASSPGQGGGYTF; CDR3nt: TGCGCCAGCAGCCCGGGACAGGGAGGCGGCTACACCTTC; len: 13; d_gene: TRBD1; abundance: -; v_gene: TRBV5-1; j_gene: TRBJ1-2
CDR3aa: CASSQDRLAGYNEQFF; CDR3nt: TGCGCCAGCAGCCAAGATCGCCTAGCGGGATACAATGAGCAGTTCTTC; len: 16; d_gene: TRBD2; abundance: -; v_gene: TRBV4-1; j_gene: TRBJ2-1